The sequence of this T cell receptor (beta chain) was determined in a study of Graves' ophthalmopathy and Graves' hyperthyroidism (dated by TCRdb to 2017 to 2018). General notes on the study: A patient counted as having stable hyperthyroidism if there was no progression to ophthalmopathy within 18 months of follow-up. In total, 135 blood samples were TCR-sequenced: approximately 40 ophthalmopathy, some 75 hyperthyroidism and roughly 17 hyperthyroidism-to-ophthalmopathy patients. To explore V-J signatures distinguishing ophthalmopathy from hyperthyroidism, a discovery set of approximately 100 patients (43 ophthalmopathy, around 55 stable hyperthyroidism) was enrolled. An independent validation cohort was composed of some 19 hyperthyroidism patients and around 16 patients who later progressed from hyperthyroidism to ophthalmopathy. Following sample collection, hyperthyroidism patients were given methimazole at a starting dose of 30 mg daily, and ophthalmopathy patients were given high-dose intravenous methylprednisolone. The study used TCR beta repertoire signatures to distinguish Graves' ophthalmopathy from Graves' hyperthyroidism and to predict progression to ophthalmopathy. T-cell repertoires of thyroid tissue and blood were compared in over five hyperthyroidism patients. Summary of the overall study and its limitations: The 13-signature model separated ophthalmopathy from stable hyperthyroidism with roughly 89% sensitivity and around 81% specificity in cross-validation, and 80%/75% in the test set. Sample size was not statistically predetermined, and group allocation was not concealed from the investigators. Most of the expanded thyroid clonotypes with a frequency above 0.001 were also detected in blood, and it was suggested that the thyroid immune response may be reflected by blood repertoires. In validation, the model predicted ophthalmopathy progression with over 60% sensitivity and roughly 72% specificity; some 13 predicted patients were CT-confirmed with GO in a median of about 6.2 months.

Comment on this clonotype: Its target antigen remains unknown. Just one base apart from a much larger clone, this may be a read error.

Hyperthyroidism patients were newly diagnosed, with disease duration under 2 months, and aged 18 to 65 years. Patients were excluded if they had other autoimmune diseases, uncontrolled infections, pregnancy or lactation. Clinical symptoms, serum thyroxine, TRAb, thyroid ultrasound and orbital computed tomography formed the basis of the diagnosis. Total RNA was extracted using Trizol reagent, and RNA quality was checked on an Agilent 2100 Bioanalyzer. The junction carries 10 bases between V and J, which are trimmed by 0 bases and 4 bases respectively. From its cysteine to its phenylalanine, the CDR3 spans 13 amino acids. The sequence is cut down to CDR3 DNA, 39 bases in frame from base 1. Looking up the germline V gene (reference sequence) yields CDR1 DFQATT and CDR2 SNEGSKA. TCR beta CDR3 regions were amplified from RNA transcripts for repertoire sequencing. A first-round RT-PCR used HTBI primers with the Qiagen OneStep RT-PCR kit, followed by a second-round multiplex PCR, size selection and purification. Sequencing of the libraries was carried out on an Illumina HiSeq2000 in paired-end mode with 100 bp reads. As for how the authors treated the data: SOAPnuke was used to process the reads, removing any read that contained adapters or uncalled bases, had a mean Phred below 15, or lacked an exact match to the constant primer or identifier. COPE v1.2.5 was used to merge the high-quality paired reads. Each unique nucleotide sequence was defined as a clonotype, and clonotypes were aligned to IMGT TRB V, D and J references with MiTCR v1.1. Analysis was restricted to V-J combinations with a frequency above 0.0001, which covered 98% to 99.2% of repertoires. For each V-J combination, a TCR clonal expansion and chaos score was defined as the ratio of F50 clonal expansion to chaos observed in the TCRdist matrix. Features were reduced by Welch's t-statistics and random forest to over ten V-J combinations, which fed a naive Bayes classifier. Thyroid-blood repertoire similarity was quantified with the Morisita-Horn index. TCRdb reanalyzed the raw reads on its own, using fastp at Q25 for trimming and MiXCR for clone calling, and kept in-frame beta chains. Identical CDR3 proteins give one entry, which carries the most common genes and DNA. The V and J calls shown here were made by TCRdb, not taken from the authors' results. Counted in this sample were around 1,200,000 distinct CDR3 sequences; roughly 35% of them appeared once. The leading ten clones occupy roughly 10% of the sample.

The sequence came from an adult man with Graves' hyperthyroidism. The rearranged chain carries TRBV20-1 and TRBJ2-7; the D gene remains uncertain. The sequencing input was peripheral blood or thyroid tissue (not recorded which). The base sequence is TGCAGTGCTAGAGATGCTGGACCATACGAGCAGTACTTC. The translation is CSARDAGPYEQYF.